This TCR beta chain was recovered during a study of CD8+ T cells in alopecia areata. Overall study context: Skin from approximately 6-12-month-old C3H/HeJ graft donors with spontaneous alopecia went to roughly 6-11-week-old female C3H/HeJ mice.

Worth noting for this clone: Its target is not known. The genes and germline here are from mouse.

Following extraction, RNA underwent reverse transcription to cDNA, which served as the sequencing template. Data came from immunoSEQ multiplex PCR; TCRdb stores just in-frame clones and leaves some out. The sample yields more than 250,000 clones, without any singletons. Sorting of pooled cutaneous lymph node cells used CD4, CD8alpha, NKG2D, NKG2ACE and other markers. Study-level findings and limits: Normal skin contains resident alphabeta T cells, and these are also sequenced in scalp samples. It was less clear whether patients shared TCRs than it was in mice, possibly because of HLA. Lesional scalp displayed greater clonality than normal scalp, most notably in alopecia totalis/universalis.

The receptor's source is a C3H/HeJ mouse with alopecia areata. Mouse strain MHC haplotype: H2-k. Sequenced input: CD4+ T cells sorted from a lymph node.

CDR3 sequence: CAWSLEGWGGKDTQYF. CDR3 bases read: TGTGCCTGGAGTCTAGAGGGCTGGGGGGGGAAAGAC. This rearrangement joins TRBV31 to TRBJ2-5; 9 bases agree with TRBD2. The sequence runs out 4 residues before the end of the CDR3; the remainder is reconstructed from the germline J gene. CDR3 size: 16 residues. Germline values: CDR1 GKSSPN, CDR2 SITVG.